The T cell receptor (beta chain) described here comes from a study of naive CD8 T cells in extremely preterm neonates. Findings and caveats of the study: Preterm infants showed shorter CDR3s, fewer N additions and less trimming than older groups.

This clone counts as medium-sized. What it binds is not known. This CDR3 is also generated by other DNA sequences in the sample. Extremely preterm deliveries at roughly 23-27 weeks of gestation provided the preterm samples. Excluded: fetal demise, active maternal HSV, known maternal HIV. Assay: immunoSEQ multiplex PCR; the TCRdb copy retains only in-frame clones and omits some. The sample has about 23,000 clones, around 89% seen once; the top ten hold 0.93%. The germline gives CDR1 LNHDA, CDR2 SQIVND (reference sequence). The trim removed 3 bases at V and 3 bases at J, leaving 1 base unmatched. This CDR3 spans 14 amino acids.

This chain joins TRBV19 and TRBJ2-7; TRBD1 matches at 11 bases. The sequenced sample consisted of naive CD8+ T cells from cord blood. The receptor was derived from a boy who was born preterm. The DNA for the CDR3 is TGTGCCAGTAGTATGGGGACAGGGGGCTACGAGCAGTACTTC. Protein product: CASSMGTGGYEQYF. Looking up the rest from reference TRBV19 and TRBJ2-7 gives the full variable domain: DGGITQSPKYLFRKEGQNVTLSCEQNLNHDAMYWYRQDPGQGLRLIYYSQIVNDFQKGDIAEGYSVSREKKESFPLTVTSAQKNPTAFYLCASSMGTGGYEQYFGPGTRLTVT.